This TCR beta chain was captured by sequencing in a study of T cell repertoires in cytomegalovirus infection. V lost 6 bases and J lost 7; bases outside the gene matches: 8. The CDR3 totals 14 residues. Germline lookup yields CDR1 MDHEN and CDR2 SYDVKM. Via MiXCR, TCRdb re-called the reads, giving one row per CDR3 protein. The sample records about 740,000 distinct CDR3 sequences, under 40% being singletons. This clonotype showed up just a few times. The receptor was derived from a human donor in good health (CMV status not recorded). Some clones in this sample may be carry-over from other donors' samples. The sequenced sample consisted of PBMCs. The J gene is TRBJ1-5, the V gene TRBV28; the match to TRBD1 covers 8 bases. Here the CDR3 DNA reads TGTGCCAGCAGGCCCCACGGACAGGGCCAGCCCCAGCATTTT. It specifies CASRPHGQGQPQHF. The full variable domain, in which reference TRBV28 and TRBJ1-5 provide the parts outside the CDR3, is DVKVTQSSRYLVKRTGEKVFLECVQDMDHENMFWYRQDPGLGLRLIYFSYDVKMKEKGDIPEGYSVSREKKERFSLILESASTNQTSMYLCASRPHGQGQPQHFGDGTRLSIL.